What follows are 22 T cell receptor beta chains derived from one specimen sequenced in a study of cytomegalovirus exposure and HLA in healthy donors (dated by TCRdb to the late 2010s). The library was produced with the immunoSEQ multiplex PCR assay. For the multiplex PCR, a mixture combining 60 forward primers for TCR Vbeta segments and 13 reverse primers for TCR Jbeta segments was used. What TCRdb holds here is the immuneACCESS table cut down to in-frame rearrangements. Part of the clones is not present; checked against another copy, under half of the missing clones reflect an unresolved V gene, and the others are unexplained. The sample data list 95,000 or so clones, and approximately 80% of these were observed just once. Roughly 4% of the sample is in the top ten clones. Sequencing input: PBMCs. The receptor source for this set is a woman between 70 and 85 years old in good health and CMV-seropositive.

This clone was counted a few times. The chain has TRBV14 and TRBJ2-2, with TRBD1 as a possible D gene (6 bases). The CDR3 runs to 15 residues. V was shortened by 3 bases and J by 1 base, with 9 bases between the two germline ends. CDR1 SGHDN and CDR2 FVKESK come from the germline V gene. DNA of the CDR3: TGTGCCAGCAGCCAGACAGGTCGGAACACCGGGGAGCTGTTTTTT. Its protein is CASSQTGRNTGELFF.

The rearrangement joins TRBV5-1 to TRBJ2-7; TRBD1 aligns across 9 bases. Trimming at V came to 4 bases and at J to 4 bases, leaving 9 bases not matched to a gene. Germline-derived CDR1 and CDR2 are SGHRS and YFSETQ. CDR3 size: 15 residues. The chain's CDR3 is CASSLHGQGSYEQYF. The CDR3 coding sequence is TGCGCCAGCAGCCTCCATGGACAGGGGTCTTACGAGCAGTACTTC.

The chain couples TRBV5-1 to TRBJ2-7; 9 bases line up with TRBD2. The CDR3 runs to 15 residues. Per germline, CDR1 SGHRS and CDR2 YFSETQ. V shed 2 bases, J shed 1 base, and the junction held 4 bases outside the gene matches. The CDR3, as DNA: TGCGCCAGCAGCTTCATAGCGGGAGAGTCCTACGAGCAGTACTTC. Protein sequence: CASSFIAGESYEQYF. Complete variable domain (other parts from reference TRBV5-1 and TRBJ2-7): KAGVTQTPRYLIKTRGQQVTLSCSPISGHRSVSWYQQTPGQGLQFLFEYFSETQRNKGNFPGRFSGRQFSNSRSEMNVSTLELGDSALYLCASSFIAGESYEQYFGPGTRLTVT.

This chain uses TRBV7-9 with TRBJ1-3; D might be TRBD1 (6 bases). V was clipped by 6 bases and J by 0 bases, with 12 bases between them. Per germline, CDR1 SEHNR and CDR2 FQNEAQ (reference sequence). The CDR3 is 15 residues long. The CDR3 sequence: CASSRQVGSGNTIYF. The CDR3 bases are TGTGCCAGCAGTAGACAGGTTGGCTCTGGAAACACCATATATTTT.

As DNA, the CDR3 is TGCGCCAGCAGCACTATACAGGGGGCCAACACTGAAGCTTTCTTT. Protein: CASSTIQGANTEAFF. The chain employs TRBV5-1 and TRBJ1-1, with 9 bases aligning to TRBD1. Losses at the gene ends were 4 bases for V and 2 bases for J; bases not matched to a gene: 6. Germline-derived CDR1 and CDR2 are SGHRS and YFSETQ. The CDR3 length is 15 residues.

The sample holds a few counts of this clone. The V gene is TRBV6-6, the J gene TRBJ1-5; 9 nucleotides align to TRBD1. This CDR3 comprises 16 residues. From germline, CDR1 is MNHNY and CDR2 SVGAGI (reference sequence). Germline trimming cut 0 bases from V and 5 bases from J; bases unmatched to any gene: 5. In nucleotides, the CDR3 is TGTGCCAGCAGTTACTCGATCGGGACAGGGTATCAGCCCCAGCATTTT. It codes for CASSYSIGTGYQPQHF.

The chain combines TRBV5-6 with TRBJ2-5; maybe TRBD1 (5 bases). With the DNA end fitting TRBJ2-7 better, the J assignment may be wrong. In germline, CDR1 is SGHDT, CDR2 YYEEEE. The length of the CDR3 is 15 residues. The CDR3 nucleotides read TGTGCCAGCAGCTTGGCCCCGGCAGGGATGGGCGAGCAGTACTTC. The encoded protein is CASSLAPAGMGEQYF.

J is TRBJ1-1 and V is TRBV18; TRBD1 aligns across 7 bases. The CDR3 spans 15 residues. Germline CDR1 is KGHSH and CDR2 is LQKENI. Trimming took 2 bases from V and 0 from J; bases not matched to a gene: 3. The CDR3 loop is CASSPATGMNTEAFF. Here the CDR3 DNA reads TGTGCCAGCTCACCAGCGACAGGGATGAACACTGAAGCTTTCTTT.

In this sample, this clone turned up once. The rearrangement uses TRBV7-9 and TRBJ1-1; tentatively, D is TRBD1 (5 bases). The CDR3 runs to 14 residues. Between the trimmed V and J ends, which lost 1 base and 7 bases, there was a span of 13 bases. Per the germline V gene, CDR1 is SEHNR and CDR2 is FQNEAQ (reference sequence). In DNA form, the CDR3 reads TGTGCCAGCAGCTTAGGTGGGGCATTCGGTGAAGCTTTCTTT. Translated: CASSLGGAFGEAFF.

The J gene is TRBJ2-7, the V gene TRBV5-1; possible D gene TRBD2, 6 bases. This CDR3 contains 14 residues. Trimming shortened V by 1 base and J by 4 bases, and 12 bases separated the two germline ends. CDR1 and CDR2 (germline): SGHRS, YFSETQ. The CDR3 DNA follows: TGCGCCAGCAGCTTGCCCGGGACTGTATACGAGCAGTACTTC. Protein product: CASSLPGTVYEQYF.

The chain links TRBV28 to TRBJ1-5; 7 nucleotides align to TRBD1. The CDR3 extends over 15 amino acids. V was pared by 6 bases and J by 5 bases, with 10 bases of the junction left unmatched. Germline CDR1 reads MDHEN; CDR2 reads SYDVKM. Written as DNA, the CDR3 is TGTGCCAGCAGCCCGTCAGGACAGGCCTATCAGCCCCAGCATTTT. Its protein product is CASSPSGQAYQPQHF.

This sequence joins TRBV7-9 and TRBJ2-1; the match to TRBD1 covers 7 bases. The CDR3 runs to 12 residues. Germline loops: CDR1 SEHNR, CDR2 FQNEAQ (reference sequence). Trimming at V came to 4 bases and at J to 16 bases, leaving 10 bases not matched to a gene. The DNA for the CDR3 is TGTGCCAGCAGCTCCCCTGCGGCAGGGGGATTCTTC. It translates to CASSSPAAGGFF. Based on the CDR3 plus reference TRBV7-9 and TRBJ2-1, the full variable domain is DTGVSQNPRHKITKRGQNVTFRCDPISEHNRLYWYRQTLGQGPEFLTYFQNEAQLEKSRLLSDRFSAERPKGSFSTLEIQRTEQGDSAMYLCASSSPAAGGFFGPGTRLTVL.

The chain has TRBV5-1 and TRBJ2-1, with 7 bases matching TRBD2. Germline V gives CDR1 SGHRS, CDR2 YFSETQ. The CDR3 extends over 16 amino acids. With V trimmed by 2 bases and J by 5 bases, 10 bases remained unmatched. The CDR3 is CASSFGTNSPNNEQFF. The CDR3, as DNA: TGCGCCAGCAGCTTCGGGACTAACTCCCCCAACAATGAGCAGTTCTTC.

The chain joins TRBV6-5 to TRBJ2-7, with D possibly being TRBD2 (5 bases). The CDR3 is made up of 12 amino acids. Trimming took 2 bases from V and 6 from J, leaving 8 bases between them. CDR1 and CDR2 (germline): MNHEY, SVGAGI. The CDR3 DNA follows: TGTGCCAGCAGTTACAACGGGGTCGAGCAGTACTTC. Translation: CASSYNGVEQYF.

This clone has a handful of counts. The chain uses TRBV18 and TRBJ1-4, with D possibly TRBD1 on 6 matching bases. This CDR3 spans 13 amino acids. The germline V and J ends were trimmed by 5 bases and 3 bases, with 7 bases remaining between them. Germline V CDR1 and CDR2: KGHSH, LQKENI. This chain's CDR3 is CASSRGSNEKLFF. CDR3 coding DNA: TGTGCCAGCTCAAGGGGGTCTAATGAAAAACTGTTTTTT.

The V gene is TRBV7-6, the J gene TRBJ2-7; TRBD2 aligns across 11 bases. V dropped 5 bases and J dropped 7; count of bases not matched to a gene: 13. Germline V gene lookup returns CDR1 SGHVS and CDR2 FNYEAQ. The CDR3 spans 16 residues. The CDR3 DNA follows: TGTGCCAGCAGCGATGGACTAGCGGGCCCTGATATGGAGCAGTACTTC. As protein: CASSDGLAGPDMEQYF.

The rearrangement joins TRBV15 to TRBJ1-1; 9 bases map to TRBD1. The CDR3 contains 16 residues. Trimming took 4 bases from V and 0 from J; bases not matched to a gene: 6. Germline V lookup: CDR1 LNHNV, CDR2 YYDKDF (reference sequence). As DNA, the CDR3 is TGTGCCACCAGCACGCCCGGGACAGGGCTGAACACTGAAGCTTTCTTT. It is translated as CATSTPGTGLNTEAFF.

The chain carries TRBV28 and TRBJ2-3; 11 nucleotides agree with TRBD2. The germline V gene encodes CDR1 MDHEN and CDR2 SYDVKM. Unmatched junction bases numbered 6, after V lost 5 bases and J lost 2 bases. The CDR3 loop spans 16 amino acids. CDR3 loop: CASSPRLAGSTDTQYF. CDR3 DNA sequence: TGTGCCAGCAGTCCGAGACTAGCGGGATCCACAGATACGCAGTATTTT.

The CDR3 reads CASSPSPGQFPVGANVLTF. In DNA, the CDR3 is TGTGCCAGCAGTCCCTCCCCCGGACAGTTCCCCGTCGGGGCCAACGTCCTGACTTTC. The V and J genes are TRBV27 and TRBJ2-6; D possibly corresponds to TRBD1 (6 bases). Germline V gene lookup returns CDR1 MNHEY and CDR2 SMNVEV (reference sequence). V dropped 5 bases and J dropped 4 bases, with 24 bases sitting between them. The CDR3 has 19 amino acids.

The rearrangement links TRBV5-4 to TRBJ1-2; D is uncertain. Germline values: CDR1 SGHNT, CDR2 YYREEE (reference sequence). V dropped 5 bases and J dropped 4 bases, with 15 bases sitting between them. The CDR3 is 14 amino acids. The CDR3 here is CASRRAGITYGYTF. The CDR3 region has the DNA TGTGCCAGCAGGCGTGCAGGCATAACCTATGGCTACACCTTC. The variable domain in full, with the rest retrieved from reference TRBV5-4 and TRBJ1-2, is ETGVTQSPTHLIKTRGQQVTLRCSSQSGHNTVSWYQQALGQGPQFIFQYYREEENGRGNFPPRFSGLQFPNYSSELNVNALELDDSALYLCASRRAGITYGYTFGSGTRLTVV.

V gene TRBV5-8 combines with J gene TRBJ1-2, with D unresolved. Germline V gene sequence: CDR1 SGHTS, CDR2 YDEGEE. The V end lost 0 bases, the J end lost 2 bases, and 8 bases lay between the germline ends. The length of the CDR3 is 14 residues. The CDR3 DNA reads as TGTGCCAGCAGCTTGGCCCCCAGGAACTATGGCTACACCTTC. Protein: CASSLAPRNYGYTF.

CDR3 nucleotide sequence: TGTGCCAGCTCACCATATAAGGGGGAAGATACGCAGTATTTT. Residues: CASSPYKGEDTQYF. This sequence joins TRBV18 and TRBJ2-3; possibly TRBD1 for D (6 bases). Trimming removed 2 bases at V and 5 bases at J, with 11 bases between. The CDR3 runs to 14 residues. Germline V lookup: CDR1 KGHSH, CDR2 LQKENI.